This T cell receptor (beta chain) originates from a study of cytomegalovirus exposure and HLA in healthy donors. CDR3 length equals 12 residues. V lost 4 bases and J lost 8, with 10 bases in between. CDR1 is SGHDT, CDR2 YYEEEE, per germline. The repertoire was sequenced with immunoSEQ multiplex PCR; TCRdb's copy has only in-frame clones and lacks some. The sample has around 300,000 clones, 70% to 90% seen once. Material for sequencing was PBMCs. The sequence derives from a young woman in good health and CMV-seronegative. The chain recombines TRBV5-6 with TRBJ2-1; the D gene is possibly TRBD2 (6 bases). Here the CDR3 DNA reads TGTGCCAGCAGCGGGTCTAGCGATGAGCAGTTCTTC. It encodes CASSGSSDEQFF. The full variable domain, rest sourced from reference TRBV5-6 and TRBJ2-1, is DAGVTQSPTHLIKTRGQQVTLRCSPKSGHDTVSWYQQALGQGPQFIFQYYEEEERQRGNFPDRFSGHQFPNYSSELNVNALLLGDSALYLCASSGSSDEQFFGPGTRLTVL.